This T cell receptor (beta chain) originates from a study of shared clonotypes between healthy human individuals. Germline CDR1 and CDR2: SGHRS and YFSETQ. The germline V and J ends were trimmed by 4 bases and 5 bases, with 12 bases remaining between them. This CDR3 has 13 amino acids. The assay used deep level. Each replicate PCR on the sorted subsets used 150 to 200 ng DNA (around 30,000 T cell genomes). The repertoire was sequenced with immunoSEQ multiplex PCR; TCRdb's copy has only in-frame clones and lacks some. Of millions of clones in the sample, roughly 92% are singletons; the top ten hold roughly 0.14%. There were no recent acute infections or vaccinations among the donors, who were healthy HIV-negative adults. Researchers partitioned CD4+ cells into CD45RA+ naive and CD45RA-negative memory subsets.

The sequence was collected from a man aged 18 to 29 in good health. The sequenced sample consisted of naive CD4+ T cells sorted from blood. Sample subset: CD45RA+ positively selected. J is TRBJ1-2 and V is TRBV5-1; D is unclear. CDR3 sequence reads: CASSVQDQYGYTF. The CDR3 coding sequence is TGCGCCAGCAGCGTCCAGGATCAGTATGGCTACACCTTC.